This TCR beta chain was profiled in a study of T cell responses to AZD1222 COVID-19 vaccine. On the study more broadly: Pooled samples include second doses given at about 4 or 12 weeks. Findings and caveats of the study: Across the whole spike, CD4 TCRs peaked at regions 160-218 and 743-854. Spike-specific TCR depth and breadth grew after two AZD1222 doses. Baseline testing showed seropositivity in only six AZD1222 recipients.

CDR1 and CDR2 (germline): MDHEN, SYDVKM. V was cut by 10 bases and J by 7 bases, with 17 bases left in between. The CDR3 loop spans 14 amino acids. Using immunoSEQ multiplex PCR, the repertoire was profiled, and TCRdb retains in-frame clones only, with some absent. Among 110,000 to 150,000 clones listed, 85% to 90% were seen once. This clone has a handful of counts. Its antigen is as yet unknown. The chain employs TRBV28 and TRBJ1-6; a weak D match, TRBD1 (6 bases). This receptor was taken from an adult in good health. The specimen comprised peripheral blood, sampled on day 0 of AZD1222 vaccination. CDR3 in DNA: TGTGCCACCGCCGGGGGCCCATCCAATTCACCCCTCCACTTT. Translating gives CATAGGPSNSPLHF.